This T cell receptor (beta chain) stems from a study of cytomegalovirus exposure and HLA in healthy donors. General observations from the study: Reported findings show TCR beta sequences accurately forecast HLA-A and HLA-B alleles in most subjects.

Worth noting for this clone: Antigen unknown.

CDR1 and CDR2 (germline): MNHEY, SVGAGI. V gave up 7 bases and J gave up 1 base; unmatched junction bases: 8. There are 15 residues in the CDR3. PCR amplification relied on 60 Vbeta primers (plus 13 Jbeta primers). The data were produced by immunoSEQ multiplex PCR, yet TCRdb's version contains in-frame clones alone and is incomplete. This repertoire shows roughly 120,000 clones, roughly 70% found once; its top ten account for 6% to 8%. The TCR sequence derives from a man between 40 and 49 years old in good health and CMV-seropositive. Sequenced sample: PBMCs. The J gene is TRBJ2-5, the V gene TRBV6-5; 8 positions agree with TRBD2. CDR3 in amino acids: CASIKRGGVQETQYF. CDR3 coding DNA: TGTGCCAGCATCAAACGGGGGGGGGTCCAAGAGACCCAGTACTTC.